This entry lists 9 T cell receptor beta chains sequenced from one sample in a study of post-analysis software for immune sequencing data. No antigen has been assigned to these receptors. Study outcomes and limitations: The study found TRBV5-6, TRBV5-1 and TRBV20-1 among a few TRBV segments more frequent in patients than controls.

Unique-molecular-identifier-tagged TCR beta cDNA libraries were used. Using its own MiXCR run on the PCR reads, TCRdb lists one record per CDR3 protein. Altogether hundreds of thousands of distinct CDR3 sequences are present, more than 50% being singletons, with the ten largest covering about 11%. The sample was blood. These receptors all stem from a girl aged 2 to 9 with multiple sclerosis.

The J gene is TRBJ2-7, the V gene TRBV2; 7 nucleotides agree with TRBD1. The junction had 10 bases not matched to a gene; V was cut back by 8 bases and J by 0 bases. CDR1 and CDR2 from the germline V gene are SNHLY and FYNNEI. This CDR3 is built from 15 residues. The CDR3 region is CASFPETGSSYEQYF. The CDR3 DNA follows: TGTGCCAGCTTCCCTGAGACAGGGAGCTCCTACGAGCAGTACTTC.

V gene TRBV7-2 combines with J gene TRBJ1-1, with TRBD1 identical over 9 bases. V gave up 8 bases and J gave up 5 bases; unmatched junction bases: 9. CDR3 size: 14 residues. Germline-derived CDR1 and CDR2 are SGHTA and FQGNSA. This chain's CDR3 is CASVSDRGRTEAFF. CDR3 nucleotides: TGTGCCAGCGTCAGCGACAGGGGGAGAACTGAAGCTTTCTTT. Based on the CDR3 plus reference TRBV7-2 and TRBJ1-1, the full variable domain is GAGVSQSPSNKVTEKGKDVELRCDPISGHTALYWYRQSLGQGLEFLIYFQGNSAPDKSGLPSDRFSAERTGGSVSTLTIQRTQQEDSAVYLCASVSDRGRTEAFFGQGTRLTVV.

This chain connects TRBV20-1 to TRBJ2-2; D is ambiguous. The germline CDR1 and CDR2 sequences are DFQATT and SNEGSKA (reference sequence). The CDR3 spans 14 residues. With 3 bases removed from V and 9 bases from J, the gap between germline ends came to 17 bases. Here the CDR3 DNA reads TGCAGTGCTAGCCCACGGTTGGGCGCGCGGGAGCTGTTTTTT. Translation: CSASPRLGARELFF.

This clonotype was detected only once. This chain uses TRBV2 with TRBJ1-1, with 11 bases matching TRBD1. CDR3 length: 19 residues. CDR1 and CDR2 (germline): SNHLY, FYNNEI. The V gene end was trimmed by 0 bases and the J gene end by 0 bases; junction bases not matched to a gene: 9. The CDR3: CASSEARSGQGVMNTEAFF. For the CDR3, the DNA is TGTGCCAGCAGTGAAGCCCGATCGGGACAGGGGGTAATGAACACTGAAGCTTTCTTT.

This rearrangement joins TRBV4-1 to TRBJ2-5, with D possibly called TRBD1 or TRBD2 (6 bases each). Germline loops: CDR1 MGHRA, CDR2 YSYEKL. The V end was cut by 0 bases, the J end by 12 bases, with 20 bases between. The CDR3 is made up of 15 amino acids. The CDR3 protein is CASSQDPGGAYEEYF. DNA for the CDR3: TGCGCCAGCAGCCAAGATCCCGGGGGCGCCTACGAGGAGTACTTC.

Only one count was recorded for this clonotype. V gene TRBV29-1 combines with J gene TRBJ2-5; 7 bases match TRBD2. Germline V lookup: CDR1 SQVTM, CDR2 ANQGSEA. The CDR3 runs to 14 residues. Germline trimming cut 6 bases from V and 2 bases from J; bases unmatched to any gene: 9. The CDR3 DNA reads as TGCAGCGTCGCTAGATGGGGGGGACAAGAGACCCAGTACTTC. This gives the protein CSVARWGGQETQYF.

The rearrangement uses TRBV14 and TRBJ2-2; D may be TRBD1 (5 bases). Trimming removed 0 bases at V and 6 bases at J, with 8 bases between. CDR3 length: 14 amino acids. Germline V gives CDR1 SGHDN, CDR2 FVKESK. The DNA for the CDR3 is TGTGCCAGCAGCCAAGATTTGGGGCCCGGGGAGCTGTTTTTT. It yields the protein CASSQDLGPGELFF.

This clonotype was seen more than once but under ten times. This chain joins TRBV20-1 and TRBJ2-7, with D tentatively TRBD1 (6 bases). Between the trimmed V and J ends, which lost 0 bases and 4 bases, there was a span of 13 bases. Per germline, CDR1 DFQATT and CDR2 SNEGSKA (reference sequence). This CDR3 comprises 14 residues. CDR3 amino acids: CSARDWGRGYEQYF. CDR3 DNA: TGCAGTGCTAGAGATTGGGGCAGGGGTTACGAGCAGTACTTC.

The chain recombines TRBV29-1 with TRBJ2-5, with TRBD2 matching 11 bases. Germline-derived CDR1 and CDR2 are SQVTM and ANQGSEA. The CDR3 covers 14 residues. V shed 8 bases and J 3 bases; nucleotides not matched to a gene: 8. CDR3 sequence reads: CSILPGLAEETQYF. The CDR3 coding sequence is TGCAGCATATTACCGGGACTAGCGGAAGAGACCCAGTACTTC.